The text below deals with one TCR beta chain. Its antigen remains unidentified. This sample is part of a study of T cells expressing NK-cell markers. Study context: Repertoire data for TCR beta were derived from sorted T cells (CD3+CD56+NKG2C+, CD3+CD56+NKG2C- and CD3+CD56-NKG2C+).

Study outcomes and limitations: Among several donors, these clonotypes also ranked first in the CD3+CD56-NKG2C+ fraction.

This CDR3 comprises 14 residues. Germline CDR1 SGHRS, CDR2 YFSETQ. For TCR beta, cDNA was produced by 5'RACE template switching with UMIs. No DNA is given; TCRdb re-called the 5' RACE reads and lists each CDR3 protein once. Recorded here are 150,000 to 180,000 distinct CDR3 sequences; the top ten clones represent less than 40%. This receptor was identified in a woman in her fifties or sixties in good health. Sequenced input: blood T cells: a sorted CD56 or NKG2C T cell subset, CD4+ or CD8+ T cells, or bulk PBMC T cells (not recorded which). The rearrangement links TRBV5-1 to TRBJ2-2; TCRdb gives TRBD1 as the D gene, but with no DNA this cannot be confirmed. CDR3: CASSTREFTGELFF.